Listed below are T cell receptor beta chains from one sample, sequenced in a study of beta chain features in type 1 diabetes. This table comes from immunoSEQ multiplex PCR, and its TCRdb copy is limited to in-frame clones, with some not included. Seen here are 250,000 to 350,000 clones, roughly an eighth observed once, and the top ten hold approximately 0.015%. Sequences were obtained from naive CD4+ T cells from blood. The receptors shown here come from a man aged 30 to 39 with type 1 diabetes. Both conserved end residues are part of each CDR3. The order of the fields is D gene, V gene, clone size, CDR3 protein. D genes are given only for firm matches. Clone size is stated in some rows and not others, as once, few, many or a class when expanded.

D: NA
V: TRBV7-3
size: NA
CDR3: CASSVQGNTEAFF

D: TRBD1
V: TRBV18
size: NA
CDR3: CASSPPGQKTYEQYF

D: NA
V: TRBV9
size: few
CDR3: CASSATGLNTEAFF

D: TRBD1
V: TRBV27
size: NA
CDR3: CASSTPLEGATNEKLFF

D: NA
V: TRBV9
size: NA
CDR3: CASSRVGGNTEAFF

D: TRBD2
V: TRBV19
size: few
CDR3: CASSIASGIGDEQFF

D: NA
V: TRBV7-9
size: NA
CDR3: CASSQGASIPFF

D: NA
V: TRBV18
size: NA
CDR3: CASSTRQIGDLNTEAFF

D: NA
V: TRBV6-5
size: NA
CDR3: CASSYSFTGTYEQYF

D: TRBD1
V: TRBV30
size: few
CDR3: CAWSKWTGGEAFF

D: TRBD2
V: TRBV9
size: NA
CDR3: CASSVGGSGASYNEQFF

D: NA
V: TRBV7-2
size: NA
CDR3: CASSKGSNEKLFF

D: NA
V: TRBV20-1
size: NA
CDR3: CSGGSQSTQYF

D: TRBD2
V: TRBV14
size: once
CDR3: CASSQVAGGSYEQYF

D: TRBD1
V: TRBV18
size: NA
CDR3: CASSPTGEETQYF

D: TRBD1
V: TRBV28
size: NA
CDR3: CASRQGSRGTDTQYF

D: TRBD1
V: TRBV30
size: NA
CDR3: CAWSVLGTGYYGYTF

D: NA
V: TRBV21-1
size: NA
CDR3: CASLIVGGETQYF

D: NA
V: TRBV30
size: few
CDR3: CAWSVKWGRTEAFF

D: TRBD2
V: TRBV9
size: NA
CDR3: CASGRGSSNEQFF

D: TRBD2
V: TRBV9
size: NA
CDR3: CASSEPPGTSAGSGELFF

D: NA
V: TRBV7-2
size: NA
CDR3: CASSTGSQNTEAFF

D: TRBD1
V: TRBV6-5
size: few
CDR3: CASSYSGQGRYEQYF

D: NA
V: TRBV5-4
size: few
CDR3: CASSMYNEQFF

D: NA
V: TRBV25-1
size: few
CDR3: CASRIELSYEQYF

D: TRBD2
V: TRBV9
size: NA
CDR3: CASSVEDGSGTYEQYF

D: TRBD2
V: TRBV5-1
size: NA
CDR3: CASSLGLAGPETQYF

D: TRBD1
V: TRBV15
size: NA
CDR3: CATSREHPGQGYEKLFF

D: TRBD1
V: TRBV5-1
size: few
CDR3: CASSRIGQGIVGTEAFF

D: TRBD2
V: TRBV4-2
size: few
CDR3: CASSQVPRLAGGPTDEQFF

D: TRBD2
V: TRBV11-1
size: few
CDR3: CASSWNPGTSGRLHF

D: NA
V: TRBV5-8
size: few
CDR3: CASSYRVFETQYF

D: TRBD1
V: TRBV7-2
size: NA
CDR3: CASSLEARGFGANVLTF

D: NA
V: TRBV4-2
size: many
CDR3: CASSHRTQDTGELFF

D: NA
V: TRBV5-1
size: few
CDR3: CASSGVSGIRSGNEQFF

D: NA
V: TRBV30
size: NA
CDR3: CAWTRDGNAGGYTF

D: TRBD2
V: TRBV10-3
size: few
CDR3: CAIKLAGGTDTQYF

D: NA
V: TRBV27
size: NA
CDR3: CASKLAGPSYNEQFF

D: TRBD2
V: TRBV7-9
size: NA
CDR3: CASSPGGAGPTTDTQYF

D: NA
V: TRBV6-6
size: NA
CDR3: CASSLPPTDTQYF

D: NA
V: TRBV23-1
size: many
CDR3: CASSQGLGSYEQYF

D: NA
V: TRBV15
size: NA
CDR3: CATSNLAAYNEQFF

D: NA
V: TRBV9
size: NA
CDR3: CASRSGDSTDTQYF

D: NA
V: TRBV27
size: NA
CDR3: CASSLKQGGNQPQHF

D: NA
V: TRBV18
size: NA
CDR3: CASSPRDSEGTQYF

D: TRBD2
V: TRBV18
size: NA
CDR3: CASSLGLADYNEQFF

D: TRBD2
V: TRBV9
size: NA
CDR3: CASSVELAADTQYF

D: NA
V: TRBV19
size: NA
CDR3: CASRQGMGQPQHF

D: TRBD1
V: TRBV30
size: NA
CDR3: CAWSVQGTVTMGYTF

D: NA
V: TRBV4-1
size: NA
CDR3: CASSQELLSSYEQYF

D: NA
V: TRBV11-1
size: few
CDR3: CASSLSSFTEAFF